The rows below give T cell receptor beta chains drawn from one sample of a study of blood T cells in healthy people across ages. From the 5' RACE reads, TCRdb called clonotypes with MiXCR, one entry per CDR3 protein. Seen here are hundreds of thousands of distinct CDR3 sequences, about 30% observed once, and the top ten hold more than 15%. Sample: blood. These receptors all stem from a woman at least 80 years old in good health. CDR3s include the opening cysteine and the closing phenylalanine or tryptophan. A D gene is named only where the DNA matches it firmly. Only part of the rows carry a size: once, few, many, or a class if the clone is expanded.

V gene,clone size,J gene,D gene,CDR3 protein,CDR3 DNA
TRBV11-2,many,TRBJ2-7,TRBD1,CASSSGGTGGKQYF,TGTGCCAGCAGTTCTGGAGGGACAGGGGGCAAACAGTACTTC
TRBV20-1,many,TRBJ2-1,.,CSARDRGNEQFF,TGCAGTGCTAGAGACAGGGGAAATGAGCAGTTCTTC
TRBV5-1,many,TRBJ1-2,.,CASSLAGESGNGYTF,TGCGCCAGCAGCTTGGCCGGGGAATCGGGCAATGGCTACACCTTC
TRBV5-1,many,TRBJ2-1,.,CASSLESFGGGTEFF,.
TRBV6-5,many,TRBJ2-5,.,CASSYSMAQETQYF,TGTGCCAGCAGTTACTCGATGGCCCAAGAGACCCAGTACTTC
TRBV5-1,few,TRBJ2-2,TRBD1,CASSLDGQGYTGELFF,TGCGCCAGCAGCCTGGACGGACAGGGGTACACCGGGGAGCTGTTTTTT
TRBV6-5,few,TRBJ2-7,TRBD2,CASSYLGGLAGPIYYEQYF,TGTGCCAGCAGTTACCTCGGTGGGCTAGCGGGACCGATTTACTACGAGCAGTACTTC
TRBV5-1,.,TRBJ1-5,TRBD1,CASSLEQGGQPQHF,TGCGCCAGCAGCTTGGAACAGGGGGGCCAGCCCCAGCATTTT
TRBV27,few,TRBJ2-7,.,CASRSGAGRVYEQYF,TGTGCCAGCAGGTCGGGGGCGGGGCGGGTTTACGAGCAGTACTTC
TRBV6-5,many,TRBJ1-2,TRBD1,CASSSRGLYGYTF,TGTGCCAGCAGTTCGAGGGGGCTCTATGGCTACACCTTC
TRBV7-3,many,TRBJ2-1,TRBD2,CASSWTSGGNYEQFF,TGTGCCAGCAGCTGGACTAGCGGGGGGAATTATGAGCAGTTCTTC
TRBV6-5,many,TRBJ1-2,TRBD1,CASSYWGQGHNYGYTF,TGTGCCAGCAGTTACTGGGGACAGGGACATAACTATGGCTACACCTTC
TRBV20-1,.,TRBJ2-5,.,CSAKGGREQYF,TGCAGTGCTAAGGGGGGGCGTGAGCAGTACTTC
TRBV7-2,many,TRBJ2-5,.,CASSSGDVALGTQYF,TGTGCCAGCAGCTCGGGGGACGTGGCCCTAGGGACCCAGTACTTC
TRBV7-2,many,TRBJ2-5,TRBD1,CASSSRQGTTQYF,TGTGCCAGCAGCTCGCGACAGGGGACGACCCAGTACTTC
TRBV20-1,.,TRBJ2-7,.,CSARTGRVSEQYF,TGCAGTGCTAGGACGGGTCGAGTCTCCGAGCAGTACTTC
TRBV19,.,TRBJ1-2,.,CASSTTANYGYTF,TGTGCCAGTTCTACGACAGCTAACTATGGCTACACCTTC
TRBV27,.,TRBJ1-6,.,CASSPHRSSSYNSPLHF,TGTGCCAGCAGTCCGCACAGGAGTAGCTCCTATAATTCACCCCTCCACTTT
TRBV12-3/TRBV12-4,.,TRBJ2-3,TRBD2,CASSPRGVSADVQYF,TGTGCCAGCAGCCCCCGGGGGGTGAGCGCAGATGTGCAGTATTTT
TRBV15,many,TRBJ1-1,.,CATSKREQAFF,TGTGCCACCAGCAAGAGGGAGCAAGCTTTCTTT
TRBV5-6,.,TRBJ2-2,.,CASSLRVGVPGELFF,TGTGCCAGCAGCTTGCGTGTGGGGGTTCCCGGGGAGCTGTTTTTT
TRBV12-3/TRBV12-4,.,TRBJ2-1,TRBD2,CASSLVWRGGFYNEQFF,TGTGCCAGCAGTTTAGTCTGGCGGGGGGGCTTCTACAATGAGCAGTTCTTC
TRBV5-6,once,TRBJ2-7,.,CASSSLGPSSYEQYF,TGTGCCAGCAGCTCCCTGGGGCCGAGCTCCTACGAGCAGTACTTC
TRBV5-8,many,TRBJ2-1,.,CASSPDYSSYNEQFF,TGTGCCAGCAGTCCTGACTACAGCTCCTACAATGAGCAGTTCTTC
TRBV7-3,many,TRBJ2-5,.,CASSPSVRGETQYF,TGTGCCAGCAGCCCGTCCGTAAGGGGTGAGACCCAGTACTTC
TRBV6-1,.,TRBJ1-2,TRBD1,CASSEEPTGAGYTF,TGTGCCAGCAGTGAGGAGCCGACAGGGGCCGGCTACACCTTC
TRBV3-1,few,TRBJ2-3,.,CASSQVVGGPGDTQYF,TGTGCCAGCAGCCAAGTGGTCGGGGGGCCCGGAGATACGCAGTATTTT
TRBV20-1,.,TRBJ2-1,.,CSAREQPIQEQFF,TGCAGTGCTAGAGAACAACCTATCCAGGAGCAGTTCTTC
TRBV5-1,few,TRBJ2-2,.,CASSLGGPGTGELFF,TGCGCCAGCAGCTTGGGGGGGCCCGGCACCGGGGAGCTGTTTTTT
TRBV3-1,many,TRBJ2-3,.,CASSQERGVESYTQYF,TGTGCCAGCAGCCAAGAACGCGGGGTTGAATCCTATACGCAGTATTTT
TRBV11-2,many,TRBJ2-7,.,CASSLSTNYEQYF,TGTGCCAGCAGCTTATCTACCAACTACGAGCAGTACTTC
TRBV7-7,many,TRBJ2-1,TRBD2,CASSGTSGGAGVNEQFF,TGTGCTAGCAGCGGGACTAGCGGGGGGGCCGGGGTAAATGAGCAGTTCTTC
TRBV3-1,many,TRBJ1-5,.,CASSQDPGINQPQHF,TGTGCCAGCAGCCAAGATCCGGGCATAAATCAGCCCCAGCATTTT
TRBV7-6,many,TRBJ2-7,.,CASSLGQGDYEQYF,TGTGCCAGCAGCTTAGGCCAGGGTGATTACGAGCAGTACTTC
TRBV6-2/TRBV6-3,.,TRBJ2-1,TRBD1,CASSSTGGQNNEQFF,TGTGCCAGCAGTTCCACAGGGGGGCAAAACAATGAGCAGTTCTTC
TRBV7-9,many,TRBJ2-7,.,CASSLGAVPEQYF,TGTGCCAGCAGCTTAGGGGCAGTGCCGGAGCAGTACTTC
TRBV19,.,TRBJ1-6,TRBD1,CASTPDRGRSPLHF,TGTGCCAGTACCCCGGACAGGGGGCGTTCACCCCTCCACTTT
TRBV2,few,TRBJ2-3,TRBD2,CASASAGGRGTQYF,TGTGCCAGCGCGTCGGCGGGGGGGCGAGGTACGCAGTATTTT
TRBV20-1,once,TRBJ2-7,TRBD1,CNATGQGNEQYF,TGCAATGCTACCGGACAGGGAAACGAGCAGTACTTC
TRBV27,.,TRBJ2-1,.,CASSLGDVSYNEQFF,TGTGCCAGCAGTTTGGGGGACGTATCCTACAATGAGCAGTTCTTC
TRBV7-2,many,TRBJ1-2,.,CASSLEGIVHTF,TGTGCCAGCAGCTTAGAAGGGATAGTCCACACCTTC
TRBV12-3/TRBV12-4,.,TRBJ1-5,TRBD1,CASSLAVRGNQPQHF,TGTGCCAGCAGTTTAGCGGTCAGGGGGAATCAGCCCCAGCATTTT
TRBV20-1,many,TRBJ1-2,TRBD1,CSVRRARGQHTF,TGCAGTGTAAGGCGGGCTAGGGGGCAACACACCTTC
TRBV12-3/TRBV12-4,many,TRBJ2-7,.,CASSFRQGSGEQYF,TGTGCCAGCAGTTTTCGCCAAGGGTCCGGCGAGCAGTACTTC
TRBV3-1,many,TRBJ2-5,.,CASSQVSETQYF,TGTGCCAGCAGCCAGGTATCTGAGACCCAGTACTTC
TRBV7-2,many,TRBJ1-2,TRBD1,CASSLAAQTGVYGYTF,TGTGCCAGCAGCTTAGCGGCTCAGACAGGGGTATATGGCTACACCTTC
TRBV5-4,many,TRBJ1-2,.,CASSTRGNYGYTF,TGTGCCAGCAGCACTAGGGGGAACTATGGCTACACCTTC
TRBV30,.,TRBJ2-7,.,CAWGTGNYEQYF,TGTGCCTGGGGGACGGGAAACTACGAGCAGTACTTC
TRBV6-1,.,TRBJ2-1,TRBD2,CAGLRLAGGRDEQFF,TGTGCCGGATTAAGACTAGCGGGAGGTAGGGATGAGCAGTTCTTC
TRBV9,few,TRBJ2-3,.,CASSATKAGTGYTQYF,TGTGCCAGCAGCGCTACGAAAGCGGGAACAGGGTATACGCAGTATTTT
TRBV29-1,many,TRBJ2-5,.,CSVDRLQETQYF,TGCAGCGTTGATAGACTACAAGAGACCCAGTACTTC
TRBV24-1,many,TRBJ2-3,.,CASRQGGTDTQYF,TGTGCCTCTCGACAGGGAGGGACAGATACGCAGTATTTT
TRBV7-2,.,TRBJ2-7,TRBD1,CASSLLHRGPYEQYF,TGTGCCAGCAGCTTACTCCACAGGGGGCCATACGAGCAGTACTTC
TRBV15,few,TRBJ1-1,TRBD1,CATSLTGQATEAFF,TGTGCCACCAGCCTCACCGGACAGGCTACCGAAGCTTTCTTT